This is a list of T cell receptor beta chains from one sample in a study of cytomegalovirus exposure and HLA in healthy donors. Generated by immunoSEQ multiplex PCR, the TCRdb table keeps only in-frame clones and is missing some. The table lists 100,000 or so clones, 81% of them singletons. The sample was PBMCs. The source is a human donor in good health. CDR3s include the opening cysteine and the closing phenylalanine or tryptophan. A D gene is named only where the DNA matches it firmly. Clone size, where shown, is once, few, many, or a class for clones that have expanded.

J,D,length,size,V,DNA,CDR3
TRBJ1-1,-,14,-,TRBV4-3,TGCGCCAGCAGCCAAGGGTCCGGTAACACTGAAGCTTTCTTT,CASSQGSGNTEAFF
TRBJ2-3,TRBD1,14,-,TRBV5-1,TGCGCCACCTCGGGACAGCCTAGCACAGATACGCAGTATTTT,CATSGQPSTDTQYF
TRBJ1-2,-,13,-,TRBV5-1,TGCGCCAGCAGCTTGGACAGGGTACAAGGCTACACCTTC,CASSLDRVQGYTF
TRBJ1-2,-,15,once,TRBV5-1,TGCGCCAGCAGCCTTGGCCAGGGGCTAGGCTATGGCTACACCTTC,CASSLGQGLGYGYTF
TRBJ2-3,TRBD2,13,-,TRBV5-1,TGCGCCAGCAGCCCTAGCGGAACAGATACGCAGTATTTT,CASSPSGTDTQYF
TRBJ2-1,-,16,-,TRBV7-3,TGTGCCAGCAGCGCCCTTCCGGGACTCGCCTACAATGAGCAGTTCTTC,CASSALPGLAYNEQFF
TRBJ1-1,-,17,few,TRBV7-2,TGTGCCAGCAGCTTAGCTCTCGGTGCAGGGATGAACACTGAAGCTTTCTTT,CASSLALGAGMNTEAFF
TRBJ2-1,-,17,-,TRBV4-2,TGTGCCAGCAGCCAAGACTCGACTCCGAATATAAACAATGAGCAGTTCTTC,CASSQDSTPNINNEQFF
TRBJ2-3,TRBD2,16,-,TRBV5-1,TGCGCCAGCAGCTTTGGGACTAGCGGGAGCACAGATACGCAGTATTTT,CASSFGTSGSTDTQYF
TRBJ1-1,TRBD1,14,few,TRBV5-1,TGCGCCAGCAGCCGGGACAGCCGGAACACTGAAGCTTTCTTT,CASSRDSRNTEAFF
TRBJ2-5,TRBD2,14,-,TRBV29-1,TGCAGCGTTGGCCATCTGGGACTACAAGAGACCCAGTACTTC,CSVGHLGLQETQYF
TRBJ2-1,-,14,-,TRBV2,TGTGCCAGCAGCCGTGACATTTCCTACAATGAGCAGTTCTTC,CASSRDISYNEQFF
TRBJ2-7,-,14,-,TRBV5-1,TGCGCCAGCAGCTTGGAGCTAAACTCCTACGAGCAGTACTTC,CASSLELNSYEQYF
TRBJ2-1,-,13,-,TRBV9,TGTGCCAGCAGCGTAGTCAGCGCCCATGAGCAGTTCTTC,CASSVVSAHEQFF
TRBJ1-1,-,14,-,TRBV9,TGTGCCAGCAGCGTAGTTGGCATGAACACTGAAGCTTTCTTT,CASSVVGMNTEAFF
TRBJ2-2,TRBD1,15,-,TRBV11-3,TGTGCCAGCAGCGATACAGGGGGAATGACCGGGGAGCTGTTTTTT,CASSDTGGMTGELFF
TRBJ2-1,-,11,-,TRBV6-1,TGTGCCAGCCTCAGCTACAATGAGCAGTTCTTC,CASLSYNEQFF
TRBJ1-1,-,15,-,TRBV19,TGTGCCAGTAGTAGCCCGGGGAAGATGAACACTGAAGCTTTCTTT,CASSSPGKMNTEAFF
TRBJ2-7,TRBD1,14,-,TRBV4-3,TGCGCCAGCAGCACCGGGACAGGGTCCTACGAGCAGTACTTC,CASSTGTGSYEQYF
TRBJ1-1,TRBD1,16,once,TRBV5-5,TGTGCCAGCAGCCGGACCGGACAGGGGATGAACACTGAAGCTTTCTTT,CASSRTGQGMNTEAFF
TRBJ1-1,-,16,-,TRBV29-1,TGCAGCGCGGGCCCCGGGGGGCTACCTCCAGCCACTGAAGCTTTCTTT,CSAGPGGLPPATEAFF
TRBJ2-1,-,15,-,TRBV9,TGTGCCAGCAGCGTAGGGGGGGATACCTACAATGAGCAGTTCTTC,CASSVGGDTYNEQFF
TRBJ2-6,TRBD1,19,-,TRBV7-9,TGTGCCAGCAGCTTGGGACAGGCCCTTCTCTCCTCTGGGGCCAACGTCCTGACTTTC,CASSLGQALLSSGANVLTF
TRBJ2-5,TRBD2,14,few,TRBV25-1,TGTGCCAGCAAGTCTAGCGGGAGACTTGAGACCCAGTACTTC,CASKSSGRLETQYF
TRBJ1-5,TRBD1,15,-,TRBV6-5,TGTGCCAGCAGTTACTGCCCAGGACAGGGGCAGCCCCAGCATTTT,CASSYCPGQGQPQHF
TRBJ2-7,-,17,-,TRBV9,TGTGCCAGCAGCGGGGGACTCCGGACTGAGAGCTCCTACGAGCAGTACTTC,CASSGGLRTESSYEQYF
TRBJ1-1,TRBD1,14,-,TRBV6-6,TGTGCCAGCAGTTACCAGGGGGCGAACACTGAAGCTTTCTTT,CASSYQGANTEAFF
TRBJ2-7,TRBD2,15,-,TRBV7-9,TGTGCCAGCAGCCGGGTCGGGACTACAAAGTACGAGCAGTACTTC,CASSRVGTTKYEQYF
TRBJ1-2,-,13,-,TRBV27,TGTGCCAGCAGCCAGGCAGGGAACTATGGCTACACCTTC,CASSQAGNYGYTF
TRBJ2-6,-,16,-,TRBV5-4,TGTGCCAGCAGCTGGTACTCGAGCTCTGGGGCCAACGTCCTGACTTTC,CASSWYSSSGANVLTF
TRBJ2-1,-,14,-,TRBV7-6,TGTGCCAGCACCCAGGGGGGAAGCGACAATGAGCAGTTCTTC,CASTQGGSDNEQFF
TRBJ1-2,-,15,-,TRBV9,TGTGCCAGCAGCGTAGGGGGGGAAGTGGTGGGGTCCGACACCTTC,CASSVGGEVVGSDTF
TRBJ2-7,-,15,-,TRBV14,TGTGCCAGCAGCCAAGTAGGAGGGGTCTCCTACGAGCAGTACTTC,CASSQVGGVSYEQYF
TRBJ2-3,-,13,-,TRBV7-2,TGTGCCAGCGGGCCTTGGGGCCGAGATACGCAGTATTTT,CASGPWGRDTQYF
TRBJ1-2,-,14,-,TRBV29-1,TGCAGCGACCGACCGGGTCCCGAGGGTTATGGCTACACCTTC,CSDRPGPEGYGYTF
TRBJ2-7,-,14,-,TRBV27,TGTGCCAGCAGTTTAAGCGGTATCCCCTACGAGCAGTACTTC,CASSLSGIPYEQYF
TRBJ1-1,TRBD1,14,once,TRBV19,TGTGCCAGTAGCGGACAGGGTAAGGCCACTGAAGCTTTCTTT,CASSGQGKATEAFF
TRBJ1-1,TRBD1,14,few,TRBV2,TGTGCCAGCAGTGGACAGGGGGGGAACACTGAAGCTTTCTTT,CASSGQGGNTEAFF
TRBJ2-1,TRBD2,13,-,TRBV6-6,TGTGCCAGCAGCCAATCGGAACTAGCGGGGAGGTTCTTC,CASSQSELAGRFF
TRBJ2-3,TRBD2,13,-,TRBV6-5,TGTGCCAGCAGCCTAACTAGCGCCGTAGGGCAGTATTTT,CASSLTSAVGQYF
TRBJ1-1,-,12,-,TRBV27,TGTGCCAGCAGTTTAGGAGGTAGGGAGGCTTTCTTT,CASSLGGREAFF
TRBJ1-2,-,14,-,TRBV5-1,TGCGCCAGCAGCTTATGGAGTTTTAACTATGGCTACACCTTC,CASSLWSFNYGYTF
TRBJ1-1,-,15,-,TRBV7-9,TGTGCCAGCAGCTTATTCGGCGGGGGCAACACTGAAGCTTTCTTT,CASSLFGGGNTEAFF
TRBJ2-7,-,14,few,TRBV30,TGTGCCTGGACATGGGAAAACAGGGAGTACGAGCAGTACTTC,CAWTWENREYEQYF
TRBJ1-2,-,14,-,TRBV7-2,TGTGCCAGCAGCTTAGCGCCTGACAGACGGGGCTACACCTTC,CASSLAPDRRGYTF
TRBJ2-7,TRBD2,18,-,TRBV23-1,TGCGCCAGCACCCCGAAGGGACTAGCACCATCGCCGAACTACGAGCAGTACTTC,CASTPKGLAPSPNYEQYF
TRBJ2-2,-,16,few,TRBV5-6,TGTGCCAGCAGCTTTCAGGCTGGGTCTAACACCGGGGAGCTGTTTTTT,CASSFQAGSNTGELFF
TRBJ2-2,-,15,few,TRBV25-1,TGTGCCAGCAGTGAATTTGGCGGAGCCACCGGGGAGCTGTTTTTT,CASSEFGGATGELFF
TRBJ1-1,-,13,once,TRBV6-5,TGTGCCAGCAGTTACGACATGAACACTGAGGCTTTCTTT,CASSYDMNTEAFF
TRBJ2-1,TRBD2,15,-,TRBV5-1,TGCGCCAGCAGCGTTAGCGGGAGCTACTACAATGAGCAGTTCTTC,CASSVSGSYYNEQFF
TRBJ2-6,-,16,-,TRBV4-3,TGCGCCAGCAGACAAGGTGTGAGCTCTGGGGCCAACGTCCTGACTTTC,CASRQGVSSGANVLTF
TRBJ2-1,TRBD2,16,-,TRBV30,TGTGCCTGGACCCAACGTAACCTAGCGGGAGGGGATGAGCAGTTCTTC,CAWTQRNLAGGDEQFF
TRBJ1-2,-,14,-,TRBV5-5,TGTGCCAGCACCCACCTAGGGGGGGACTATGGCTACACCTTC,CASTHLGGDYGYTF